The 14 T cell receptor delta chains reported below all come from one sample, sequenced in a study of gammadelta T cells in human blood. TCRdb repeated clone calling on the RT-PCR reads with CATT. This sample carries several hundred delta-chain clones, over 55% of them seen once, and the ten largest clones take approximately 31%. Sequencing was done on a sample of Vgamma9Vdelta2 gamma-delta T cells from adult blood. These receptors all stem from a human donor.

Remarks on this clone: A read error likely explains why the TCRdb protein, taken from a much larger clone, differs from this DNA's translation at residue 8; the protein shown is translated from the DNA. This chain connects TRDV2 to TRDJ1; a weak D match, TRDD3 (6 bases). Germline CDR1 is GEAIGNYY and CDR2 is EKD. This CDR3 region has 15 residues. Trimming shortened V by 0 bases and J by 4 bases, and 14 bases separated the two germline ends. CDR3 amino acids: CACDTLGTRYDKLIF. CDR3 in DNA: TGTGCCTGTGACACCCTGGGGACCAGGTACGATAAACTCATCTTT.

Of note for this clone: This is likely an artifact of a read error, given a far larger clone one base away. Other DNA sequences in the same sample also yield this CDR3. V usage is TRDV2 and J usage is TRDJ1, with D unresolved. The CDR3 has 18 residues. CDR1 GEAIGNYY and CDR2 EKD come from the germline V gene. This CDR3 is CACDPLRSVGSYTDKLIF. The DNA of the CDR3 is TGTGCCTGTGACCCTCTCAGGTCGGTCGGGTCGTACACCGATAAACTCATCTTC.

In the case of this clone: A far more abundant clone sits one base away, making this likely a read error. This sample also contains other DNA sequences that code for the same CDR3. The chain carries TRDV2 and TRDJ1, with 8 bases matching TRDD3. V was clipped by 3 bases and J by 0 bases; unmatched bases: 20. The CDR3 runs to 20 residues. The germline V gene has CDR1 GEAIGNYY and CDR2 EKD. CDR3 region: CACDPVLGDTTPKNTDKLIF. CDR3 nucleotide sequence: TGTGCCTGTGACCCAGTACTTGGGGATACCACGCCCAAGAACACCGATAAACTCATCTTT.

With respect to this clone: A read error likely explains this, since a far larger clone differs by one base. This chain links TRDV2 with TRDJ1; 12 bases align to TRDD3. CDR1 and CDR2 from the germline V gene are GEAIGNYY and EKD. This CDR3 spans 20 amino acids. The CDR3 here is CACDPVLGDTTPKNTDKPIF. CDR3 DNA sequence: TGTGCCTGTGACCCAGTACTGGGGGATACCACGCCCAAGAACACCGATAAACCCATCTTT.

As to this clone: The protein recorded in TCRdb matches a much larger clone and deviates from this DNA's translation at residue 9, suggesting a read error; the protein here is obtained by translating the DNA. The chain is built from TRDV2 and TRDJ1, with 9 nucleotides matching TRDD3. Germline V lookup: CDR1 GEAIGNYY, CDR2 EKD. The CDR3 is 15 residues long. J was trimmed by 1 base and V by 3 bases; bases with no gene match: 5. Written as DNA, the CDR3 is TGTGCCTGTGACTACTGGGGGACCAGCACCGATAAACTCATCTTT. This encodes CACDYWGTSTDKLIF.

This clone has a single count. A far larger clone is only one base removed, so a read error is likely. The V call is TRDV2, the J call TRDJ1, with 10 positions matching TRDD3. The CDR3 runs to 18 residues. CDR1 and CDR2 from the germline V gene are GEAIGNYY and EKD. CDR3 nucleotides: TGTGCCCGTGACAAACTTACTACTGGGGGATTAAGAACCGATAAACTCATCTTT. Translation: CARDKLTTGGLRTDKLIF.

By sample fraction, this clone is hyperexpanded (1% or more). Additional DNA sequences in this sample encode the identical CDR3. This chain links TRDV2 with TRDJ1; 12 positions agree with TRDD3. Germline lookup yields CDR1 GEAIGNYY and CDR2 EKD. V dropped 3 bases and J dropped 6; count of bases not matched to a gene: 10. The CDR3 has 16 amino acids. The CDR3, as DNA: TGTGCCTGTGACGGTCTGGGGGATACGGAGACAAATAAACTCATCTTT. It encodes CACDGLGDTETNKLIF.

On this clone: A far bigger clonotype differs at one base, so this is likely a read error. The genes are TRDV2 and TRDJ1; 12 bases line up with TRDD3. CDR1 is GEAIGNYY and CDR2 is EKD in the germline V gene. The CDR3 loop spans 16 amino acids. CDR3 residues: CACDPLTGGYTDKPIF. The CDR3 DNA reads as TGTGCCTGTGACCCTTTGACTGGGGGATACACCGATAAACCCATCTTT.

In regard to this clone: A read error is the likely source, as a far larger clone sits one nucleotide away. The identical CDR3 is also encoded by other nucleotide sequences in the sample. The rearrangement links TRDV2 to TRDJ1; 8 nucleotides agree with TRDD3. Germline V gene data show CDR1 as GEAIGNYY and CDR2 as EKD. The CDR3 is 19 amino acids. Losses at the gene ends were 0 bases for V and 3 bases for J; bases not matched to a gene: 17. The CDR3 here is CACDTVAGPTGGGSDKLIF. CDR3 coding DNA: TGTGCCTGTGACACCGTGGCCGGTCCTACGGGTGGGGGATCCGATAAACTCATCTTT.

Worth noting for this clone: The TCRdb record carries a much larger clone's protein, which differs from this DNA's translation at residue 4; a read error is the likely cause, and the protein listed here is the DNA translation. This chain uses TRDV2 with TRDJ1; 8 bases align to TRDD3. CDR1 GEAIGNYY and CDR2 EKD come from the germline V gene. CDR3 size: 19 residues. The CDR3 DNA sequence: TGTGCCTGTGTCACCGTAGCCGGTCCTACGGGTGGGGGATCCGATAAACTCATCTTT. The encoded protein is CACVTVAGPTGGGSDKLIF.

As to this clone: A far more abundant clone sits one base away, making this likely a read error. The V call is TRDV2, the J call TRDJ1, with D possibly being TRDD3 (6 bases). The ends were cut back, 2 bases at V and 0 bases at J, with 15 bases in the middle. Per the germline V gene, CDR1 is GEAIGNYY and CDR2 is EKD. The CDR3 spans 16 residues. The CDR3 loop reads CACDRLGSGNTDKLIF. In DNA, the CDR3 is TGTGCCTGTGACAGACTGGGATCTGGGAACACCGATAAACTCATCTTT.

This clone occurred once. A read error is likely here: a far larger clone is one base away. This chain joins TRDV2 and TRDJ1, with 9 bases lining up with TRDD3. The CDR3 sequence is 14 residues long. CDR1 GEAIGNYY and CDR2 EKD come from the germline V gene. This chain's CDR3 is CACDPLLGDNNLIF. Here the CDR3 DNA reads TGTGCCTGTGACCCCCTACTGGGGGACAATAATCTCATCTTT.

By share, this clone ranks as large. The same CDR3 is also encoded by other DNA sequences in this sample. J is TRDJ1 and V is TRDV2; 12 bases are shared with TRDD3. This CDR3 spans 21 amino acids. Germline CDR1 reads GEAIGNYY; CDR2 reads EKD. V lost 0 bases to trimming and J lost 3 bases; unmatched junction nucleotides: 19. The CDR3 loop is CACDTVLTSRLGDTGADKLIF. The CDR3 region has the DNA TGTGCCTGTGACACCGTCCTGACCTCGCGACTGGGGGATACAGGGGCCGATAAACTCATCTTT.

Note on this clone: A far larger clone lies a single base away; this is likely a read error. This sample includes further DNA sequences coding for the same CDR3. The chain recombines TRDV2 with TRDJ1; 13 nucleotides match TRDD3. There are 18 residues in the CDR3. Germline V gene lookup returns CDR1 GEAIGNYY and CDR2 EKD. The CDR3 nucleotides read TGTGCATGTGACCCCGTACTGGGGGATACGCGGAGCACCGATAAACTCATCTTT. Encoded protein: CACDPVLGDTRSTDKLIF.